The 10 T cell receptor beta chains in this list originate from one sample, sequenced in a study of human T cells and chemical hapten exposure. Described time point: patch test 2, 6 weeks after DPC sensitization. The treatment is: therapeutic diphenylcyclopropenone sensitization with weekly scalp DPC. Unfractionated whole blood was the source from which total RNA was extracted. TCRdb recomputed calls from the RACE reads with MiXCR, one row per CDR3 protein. The profile shows 35,000 to 50,000 distinct CDR3 sequences, roughly 9% of them singletons. Sequences were derived from whole blood, sampled in connection with sensitization to the hapten diphenylcyclopropenone (DPC). These receptors were taken from a woman aged 25 to 45 with alopecia areata. Some clones in this sample may be carry-over from other donors' samples.

V usage is TRBV7-9 and J usage is TRBJ2-2, with a tentative D call TRBD2 (5 bases). V was shortened by 8 bases and J by 5 bases, with 15 bases between the two germline ends. From germline, CDR1 is SEHNR and CDR2 FQNEAQ (reference sequence). This CDR3 spans 14 amino acids. The CDR3 loop reads CASPLGRPTGELFF. Written as DNA, the CDR3 is TGTGCCAGCCCGCTGGGGAGACCTACCGGGGAGCTGTTTTTT.

This clonotype is medium-sized in the sample. This sequence joins TRBV7-9 and TRBJ1-3, with TRBD1 identical over 12 bases. With V trimmed by 4 bases and J by 2 bases, 3 bases remained unmatched. The germline V gene encodes CDR1 SEHNR and CDR2 FQNEAQ (reference sequence). This CDR3 has 16 residues. The CDR3 region has the DNA TGTGCCAGCAGCTGGGGACAGGGGGCAGCTGGAAACACCATATATTTT. This gives the protein CASSWGQGAAGNTIYF.

This clonotype was detected only a few times. V usage is TRBV7-3 and J usage is TRBJ1-1; TRBD1 matches at 8 bases. V trimming: 5 bases; J trimming: 7 bases; junction bases outside the gene matches: 3. The CDR3 loop spans 12 amino acids. In germline, CDR1 is SGHTA, CDR2 FQGTGA. CDR3 nucleotide sequence: TGTGCCAGCAGCCTAGGGACAGGTGAAGCTTTCTTT. Translating it yields CASSLGTGEAFF.

The J gene is TRBJ1-1, the V gene TRBV27, with 9 bases fitting TRBD1. The trim removed 5 bases at V and 0 bases at J, leaving 4 bases unmatched. CDR1 MNHEY and CDR2 SMNVEV come from the germline V gene (reference sequence). The CDR3 runs to 15 residues. CDR3 nucleotides: TGTGCCAGCAGTCCGGGACAGGGTTTGAACACTGAAGCTTTCTTT. It translates to CASSPGQGLNTEAFF.

In the case of this clonotype: Just one base apart from a much larger clone, this may be a read error. This chain connects TRBV24-1 to TRBJ2-1, with 7 bases that match TRBD2. J lost 4 bases, V lost 12 bases, and 14 bases had no gene match. From germline, CDR1 is KGHDR and CDR2 SFDVKD. CDR3 size: 15 residues. CDR3 nucleotides: TGTGCCGTAAACCAAATGCGGGGGTGGTACAATGAGCAGTTCTTC. Its translation: CAVNQMRGWYNEQFF.

The chain couples TRBV5-6 to TRBJ2-7; weak D call: TRBD2 (5 bases). Trimming took off 3 bases at V and 1 base at J, with 8 bases between the two ends. There are 13 residues in the CDR3. Germline loops: CDR1 SGHDT, CDR2 YYEEEE. CDR3 DNA: TGTGCCAGCAGCTCAAGGGAGTCCTACGAGCAGTACTTC. Protein sequence: CASSSRESYEQYF.

This clonotype was seen repeatedly, ten times or more. V and J are TRBV6-5 and TRBJ2-3, with 8 bases lining up with TRBD2. Germline V gene sequence: CDR1 MNHEY, CDR2 SVGAGI. CDR3 length equals 15 residues. Trimming removed 6 bases from V and 1 base from J; junction bases left unmatched: 6. The CDR3 DNA reads as TGTGCCAGCAGCCGCGGGGGGCCCGGCACAGATACGCAGTATTTT. Protein: CASSRGGPGTDTQYF.

The chain has TRBV11-2 and TRBJ2-1; 10 positions match TRBD2. Germline assignment: CDR1 SGHAT and CDR2 FQNNGV. V shed 2 bases, J shed 6 bases, and the junction held 10 bases outside the gene matches. The CDR3 loop spans 17 amino acids. For the CDR3, the DNA is TGTGCCAGCAGCTTAACACCCAGGACTAGCGGTGTCAATGAGCAGTTCTTC. This encodes CASSLTPRTSGVNEQFF. Complete variable domain (other parts from reference TRBV11-2 and TRBJ2-1): EAGVAQSPRYKIIEKRQSVAFWCNPISGHATLYWYQQILGQGPKLLIQFQNNGVVDDSQLPKDRFSAERLKGVDSTLKIQPAKLEDSAVYLCASSLTPRTSGVNEQFFGPGTRLTVL.

The table lists this clonotype with many counts. The chain carries TRBV20-1 and TRBJ2-5; 8 bases fit TRBD2. CDR3 length equals 15 residues. Germline CDR1 DFQATT, CDR2 SNEGSKA (reference sequence). Trimming took 1 base from V and 1 from J; bases not matched to a gene: 5. DNA for the CDR3: TGCAGTGCTAGAGTTCGGCTAGCGGGCCAAGAGACCCAGTACTTC. This translates into CSARVRLAGQETQYF.

This clonotype was detected only a few times. The V gene is TRBV4-2, the J gene TRBJ1-4, with TRBD1 identical over 7 bases. The CDR3 spans 15 residues. Germline V CDR1 and CDR2: LGHNA, YNFKEQ. V was pared by 6 bases and J by 0 bases, with 4 bases of the junction left unmatched. CDR3 sequence: CASSDTGATNEKLFF. DNA for the CDR3: TGTGCCAGCAGTGATACAGGGGCAACTAATGAAAAACTGTTTTTT.